Listed below are T cell receptor beta chains from one sample, sequenced in a study of T-cell memory formation after mild COVID-19. MiXCR, run by TCRdb on the 5' RACE reads, gives a single entry per CDR3 protein. The data show around 430,000 distinct CDR3 sequences, approximately 16% seen once. Sequencing was carried out using PBMCs or a T cell subset sorted from them (not recorded which). The origin of the receptors is a man in his late teens or twenties who had mild COVID-19 (a few samples of this study predate the infection). Cell type and time point are not known. CDR3s include the opening cysteine and the closing phenylalanine or tryptophan. D genes are given only for firm matches.

>NA|TRBV10-3|TRBJ2-5
CAIGPSGAETQYF
>NA|TRBV7-3|TRBJ2-2
CASRPGSNTGELFF
>NA|TRBV9|TRBJ1-1
CASSPGFMNTEAFF
>TRBD2|TRBV6-1|TRBJ2-3
CASSVTSGGDTQYF
>NA|TRBV7-9|TRBJ2-7
CASSQKPGGTYEQYF
>NA|TRBV7-2|TRBJ1-5
CASSWSSNQPQHF
>TRBD2|TRBV5-1|TRBJ2-2
CASSSGGPGLATAYGELFF
>NA|TRBV6-5|TRBJ2-2
CASSYSIPGINTGELFF
>TRBD2|TRBV7-2|TRBJ2-1
CASSHGLAYNEQFF
>NA|TRBV19|TRBJ1-1
CASSSDIWSEAFF
>TRBD1|TRBV19|TRBJ1-2
CASSMDRDLHGYTF
>TRBD2|TRBV6-5|TRBJ2-3
CASGELIAGGSTDTQYF
>TRBD1|TRBV12-3/TRBV12-4|TRBJ1-1
CASTKTGLNTEAFF
>NA|TRBV12-3/TRBV12-4|TRBJ1-2
CASSLMENYGYTF
>NA|TRBV4-1|TRBJ1-2
CASSQVAGTNYGYTF
>TRBD2|TRBV4-3|TRBJ2-2
CASSQDWGEGGELFF
>NA|TRBV6-2/TRBV6-3|TRBJ1-2
CASQRSHYGYTF
>NA|TRBV20-1|TRBJ1-5
CSARRGYSNQPQHF
>TRBD2|TRBV9|TRBJ2-3
CASSVGGSGSLDTQYF
>NA|TRBV5-1|TRBJ2-1
CASSLADGGATHNEQFF
>TRBD1|TRBV9|TRBJ1-1
CASSVGEGQGGATEAFF
>NA|TRBV7-3|TRBJ1-1
CASSPWGSGTEAFF
>NA|TRBV30|TRBJ1-5
CAWERGNGQPQHF
>NA|TRBV10-3|TRBJ1-6
CAISGWKGETLHSPLHF
>NA|TRBV15|TRBJ2-1
CATSRLGGYNEQFF
>NA|TRBV5-1|TRBJ1-1
CASSLLPMNTEAFF
>NA|TRBV4-2|TRBJ1-2
CASSQAGSVSYGYTF
>TRBD1|TRBV7-8|TRBJ1-2
CASSLSMAQGADGYTF
>NA|TRBV7-2|TRBJ1-6
CASSLGVILHF
>NA|TRBV7-6|TRBJ2-3
CASSEMVFPDTQYF
>NA|TRBV4-1|TRBJ2-1
CASSQLTVGEQFF
>NA|TRBV7-2|TRBJ1-2
CASSVRVSEYGYTF
>NA|TRBV3-1|TRBJ2-3
CASSQAWRSTDTQYF
>NA|TRBV7-2|TRBJ1-2
CASSLEASPGRGYYGYTF
>NA|TRBV2|TRBJ1-5
CASSEYGGGNQPQHF
>TRBD2|TRBV11-2|TRBJ2-1
CASSLAGTSGPDGFF
>NA|TRBV12-3/TRBV12-4|TRBJ1-5
CASSLALSQPQHF
>NA|TRBV4-1|TRBJ1-6
CASGTGFGRGSPLHF
>TRBD1|TRBV9|TRBJ1-5
CASSVGGQANQPQHF
>NA|TRBV4-1|TRBJ2-7
CASSRNPSSYEQYF